This T cell receptor (beta chain) is drawn from a study of spatial heterogeneity in lung cancer. Time point here: blood at routine non-recurrence follow-up after resection. Tumor, nontumor lung or frozen PBMC supplied whole RNA that was sequenced unsorted. The CDR3 runs 14 residues. Germline V gene lookup returns CDR1 MNHNS and CDR2 SASEGT. Trimming removed 3 bases from V and 3 bases from J; junction bases left unmatched: 2. Each CDR3 protein is one row after TCRdb ran MiXCR on the 5' RACE reads. The repertoire holds roughly 70,000 distinct CDR3 sequences, with nearly 9% as singletons. This clonotype appeared a few times.

Sequenced material: PBMCs, taken at follow-up. This sequence originates from a female donor with early-stage non-small cell lung cancer. This chain uses TRBV6-1 with TRBJ2-3; 8 positions match TRBD2. CDR3 DNA sequence: TGTGCCAGCAGTGACTTAGCGGGGACAGATACGCAGTATTTT. It codes for CASSDLAGTDTQYF.